Detailed here is one T cell receptor (beta chain). Additional DNA sequences in this sample encode the identical CDR3. The data were produced by immunoSEQ multiplex PCR, yet TCRdb's version contains in-frame clones alone and is incomplete. Among roughly 1,100,000 clones listed, roughly 80% were seen once. The CDR3 contains 14 residues. With 4 bases clipped from V and 3 bases from J, the junction kept 0 bases outside the gene matches. CDR1 is LNHDA and CDR2 is SQIVND in the germline V gene (reference sequence). This entry is derived from a study of shared clonotypes between healthy human individuals. The J gene is TRBJ2-7, the V gene TRBV19; TRBD2 aligns across 13 bases. The TCR was taken from a man younger than 35 in good health. Sequenced sample: memory CD4+ T cells sorted from blood. Subset given: CD45RA-negative fraction. CDR3 loop: CASSRTSGSYEQYF. CDR3 sequence (DNA): TGTGCCAGTAGTAGGACTAGCGGGAGCTACGAGCAGTACTTC.